Presented here are 5 T cell receptor beta chains from one specimen sequenced in a study of CD8 T cells in Susac syndrome. When the RNA was reverse transcribed, random hexamers were used with an input of about 0.5 to 1 ug. TCRdb reprocessed the immunoSEQ multiplex PCR reads with MiXCR, giving one entry per CDR3 protein. The repertoire consists of some 190,000 distinct CDR3 sequences, with 94% occurring once and the leading ten covering under 0.2%. Sequencing was done on a sample of CD4+ T cells from PBMCs. The receptors originated from a human donor with Susac syndrome.

With regard to this clonotype: At one of its ends the junction is not consistent with the germline gene, which may arise from a read error. V gene TRBV12-3 or TRBV12-4 combines with J gene TRBJ1-3, with D perhaps matching TRBD1 (5 bases). There are 14 residues in the CDR3. CDR3 region: CASSLGGSGNTIYF. CDR3 nucleotide sequence: TGTGCCAGCAGTCTCGGGGGATCTGGGAACACCATATATTTT.

This chain connects TRBV6-1 to TRBJ1-2; 9 nucleotides agree with TRBD1. With 10 bases clipped from V and 8 bases from J, the junction kept 11 bases outside the gene matches. The CDR3 extends over 13 amino acids. Per the germline V gene, CDR1 is MNHNS and CDR2 is SASEGT. CDR3: CATKLGTGIGYTF. The CDR3 DNA reads TGTGCCACCAAATTGGGGACAGGGATCGGCTACACCTTC.

The chain joins TRBV12-3 or TRBV12-4 to TRBJ1-1, with unresolved D. V lost 5 bases, J lost 1 base, and 11 bases lay in between. The CDR3 totals 14 residues. The CDR3 spells CASSPLRRNTEAFF. The CDR3, as DNA: TGTGCCAGCAGTCCCCTCCGGCGGAACACTGAAGCTTTCTTT.

The chain employs TRBV5-4 and TRBJ2-7; weak D call: TRBD1 (8 bases). Trimming removed 9 bases from V and 3 bases from J, with 19 bases in between. The CDR3 covers 14 residues. Germline CDR1 reads SGHNT; CDR2 reads YYREEE (reference sequence). The CDR3 loop reads CATTPDREGYEQYF. Here the CDR3 DNA reads TGTGCCACCACCCCGGACAGGGAGGGCTACGAGCAGTACTTC. Based on the CDR3 plus reference TRBV5-4 and TRBJ2-7, the full variable domain is ETGVTQSPTHLIKTRGQQVTLRCSSQSGHNTVSWYQQALGQGPQFIFQYYREEENGRGNFPPRFSGLQFPNYSSELNVNALELDDSALYLCATTPDREGYEQYFGPGTRLTVT.

The chain has TRBV9 and TRBJ2-1, with 9 bases fitting TRBD2. Germline V lookup: CDR1 SGDLS, CDR2 YYNGEE. This CDR3 has 17 amino acids. Trimming at V came to 0 bases and at J to 1 base, leaving 5 bases not matched to a gene. The CDR3 sequence is CASSVDTSGSSYNEQFF. In DNA form, the CDR3 reads TGTGCCAGCAGCGTAGACACTAGCGGGTCGTCCTACAATGAGCAGTTCTTC. Variable domain in full (rest from reference TRBV9 and TRBJ2-1): DSGVTQTPKHLITATGQRVTLRCSPRSGDLSVYWYQQSLDQGLQFLIQYYNGEERAKGNILERFSAQQFPDLHSELNLSSLELGDSALYFCASSVDTSGSSYNEQFFGPGTRLTVL.